The following is a T cell receptor beta chain sequence with its context. Which antigen it targets is not known. Base qualities were left out, and no much larger clone turns up one base away. In Seattle, one collaborating source enrolled patients while the infection was active and tracked those patients longitudinally over the course of disease. The collaborating institutions used their own protocols to collect whole blood in K2EDTA tubes. For TCRbeta analysis, collaborators shipped samples in one of three forms: frozen whole blood, isolated PBMCs, or DNA extracted from either of those sample types. The sample is drawn from a study of blood T cell repertoires in COVID-19 (dated by TCRdb to the early 2020s). Context from the whole study: The collaborator samples originated in the United States, Italy and Spain and spanned the acute and convalescent phases of COVID-19. The prospective study material was composed of cDNA or gDNA derived from T cells, B-cell-depleted T cells, or PBMCs. Deeply sampled blood TCRbeta repertoires from subjects exposed to, actively infected with, or recovered from COVID-19 were included in the dataset. The repertoires were made available in a free public database intended to serve as a resource for research on the immune response to SARS-CoV-2. The samples were drawn from the first 160 participants of the ongoing ImmuneRACE study and from 1,254 subjects provided by 6 global collaborators. A de-identified subject ID, COVID-19 status, age in years and sex were almost always included in the sample metadata. HLA class I and class II types, where available, came from metadata supplied by the sample provider rather than from assay-based typing.

Broader findings and caveats from the paper: Clinical and demographic metadata were provided uncurated, with the amount varying by source and participant.

CDR1 and CDR2 are read off the germline V gene as SGHTA and FQGTGA. At the junction V is shortened by 5 bases and J by 6 bases, with 11 bases in between. From the cysteine up to the phenylalanine, the CDR3 has a length of 13 residues. The sequence is cut down to CDR3 DNA, 39 bases in frame from base 1. TCRbeta CDR3 regions were amplified from genomic DNA by means of the immunoSEQ Assay, a bias-controlled multiplex PCR. From the authors' description of their analysis: The number of nucleated cells in each sample was estimated from the amplification of reference gene primers within the assay. To quantify the absolute abundance of each unique TCRbeta CDR3 rearrangement, sequence reads were collapsed and filtered. For each sample, productive Simpson clonality was calculated by taking the square root of Simpson's diversity index across productive rearrangements. Not all clones reach the TCRdb copy of this immuneACCESS table, which keeps in-frame sequences only. Checked studies attribute under half of the gap to unresolved V genes and leave the rest unexplained. Clonal size and the V and J genes are those of that table, whereas D and trimming came from the DNA. This sample comprises about 390,000 clones, roughly 86% of them detected only once. The ten largest clones represent 2% to 2.5% of the sample.

The receptor's source is a woman aged 60-75 years with COVID-19, enrolled during active disease. The V gene is TRBV7-3 and the J gene is TRBJ1-5; TRBD1 is a weak D gene call, 6 bases matching. The specimen sequenced was peripheral blood. The DNA sequence follows: TGTGCCAGCAGCACCCAGGGGAGTCAGCCCCAGCATTTT. This encodes CASSTQGSQPQHF.